Each of the 5 T cell receptor beta chains below was sequenced from the same sample in a study of T-cell reconstitution after alpha-beta-depleted transplantation in children. During its preparation, the TCRbeta library received unique molecular identifiers. TCRdb analysed the PCR reads with MiXCR anew, one entry per CDR3 protein. The table includes 500,000 or so distinct CDR3 sequences, approximately 30% detected once. Specimen: PBMCs from the stem cell graft donor, collected from the stem cell graft. The receptors derive from a human donor who donated a stem cell graft to a child with aplastic anemia.

This clonotype appeared a few times. The gene calls are TRBV6-2 or TRBV6-3 and TRBJ2-7; TRBD2 matches at 8 bases. The CDR3 spans 14 residues. V was clipped by 6 bases and J by 3 bases; unmatched bases: 7. Per the germline V gene, CDR1 is MNHEY and CDR2 is SVGEGT. The CDR3 loop is CASSSLAENYEQYF. Written as DNA, the CDR3 is TGTGCCAGCAGCTCACTAGCGGAAAACTACGAGCAGTACTTC.

This clonotype turned up a few times. V gene TRBV27 combines with J gene TRBJ2-3, with a weak D call TRBD2 (5 bases). The CDR3 runs to 15 residues. Trimming took off 3 bases at V and 3 bases at J, with 13 bases between the two ends. The germline V gene has CDR1 MNHEY and CDR2 SMNVEV (reference sequence). The CDR3 nucleotides read TGTGCCAGCAGTTTTTGGGGATCGGGGACAGATACGCAGTATTTT. It yields the protein CASSFWGSGTDTQYF.

J is TRBJ1-1 and V is TRBV2; D is uncertain. The germline gives CDR1 SNHLY, CDR2 FYNNEI. V gave up 7 bases and J gave up 6 bases, with 18 bases separating them. CDR3 length: 14 amino acids. This CDR3 reads CASMRDPTRSEAFF. CDR3 bases: TGTGCCAGCATGCGAGACCCGACGAGGTCTGAAGCTTTCTTT.

The gene calls are TRBV18 and TRBJ1-4; TRBD1 aligns across 8 bases. The trim removed 5 bases at V and 7 bases at J, leaving 12 bases unmatched. Germline values: CDR1 KGHSH, CDR2 LQKENI. The CDR3 runs to 16 residues. CDR3 region: CASSASVAGGFEKLFF. The DNA for the CDR3 is TGTGCCAGCTCAGCGTCGGTGGCAGGGGGCTTTGAAAAACTGTTTTTT. Based on the CDR3 plus reference TRBV18 and TRBJ1-4, the full variable domain is NAGVMQNPRHLVRRRGQEARLRCSPMKGHSHVYWYRQLPEEGLKFMVYLQKENIIDESGMPKERFSAEFPKEGPSILRIQQVVRGDSAAYFCASSASVAGGFEKLFFGSGTQLSVL.

This clonotype appeared a few times. The chain has TRBV29-1 and TRBJ1-4, with a tentative D call TRBD1 (6 bases). Germline V gives CDR1 SQVTM, CDR2 ANQGSEA. The CDR3 contains 13 residues. Trimming left V 6 bases short and J 12 bases short, with 20 bases between. The CDR3 coding sequence is TGCAGCGTACTAACAGGGCGGGAAGGACAACTGTTTTTT. Protein sequence: CSVLTGREGQLFF. The full variable domain, completed using reference TRBV29-1 and TRBJ1-4, is SAVISQKPSRDICQRGTSLTIQCQVDSQVTMMFWYRQQPGQSLTLIATANQGSEATYESGFVIDKFPISRPNLTFSTLTVSNMSPEDSSIYLCSVLTGREGQLFFGSGTQLSVL.